A single sample gave rise to the 23 T cell receptor beta chains below, sequenced in a study of blood T cell repertoires in COVID-19. Clones were read by immunoSEQ multiplex PCR, and TCRdb kept only the in-frame ones, dropping some. The data show about 280,000 clones, 75% to 90% seen once. Material: peripheral blood. The receptors were gathered from a woman aged 25 to 39 with active or convalescent COVID-19.

This rearrangement joins TRBV6-5 to TRBJ2-2; 10 bases align to TRBD1. V shed 8 bases, J shed 9 bases, and the junction held 6 bases outside the gene matches. The CDR3 totals 13 residues. CDR1 and CDR2 (germline): MNHEY, SVGAGI. In DNA, the CDR3 is TGTGCCAGCTCCGGGACAGGGGCCCGGGAGCTGTTTTTT. Its protein is CASSGTGARELFF.

V usage is TRBV28 and J usage is TRBJ2-7, with 9 bases matching TRBD1. The CDR3 contains 15 residues. V dropped 5 bases and J dropped 2; count of bases not matched to a gene: 7. The V gene's germline CDR1 is MDHEN and CDR2 SYDVKM. The CDR3 is CASSPTGTGTYEQYF. The CDR3 DNA reads as TGTGCCAGCAGTCCGACCGGGACAGGGACCTACGAGCAGTACTTC.

This rearrangement joins TRBV4-3 to TRBJ2-2, with D possibly TRBD2 on 6 matching bases. Germline-derived CDR1 and CDR2 are LGHNA and YSLEER. Trimming pared 5 bases from V and 3 bases from J, leaving 13 bases between. The CDR3 extends over 15 amino acids. DNA of the CDR3: TGCGCCAGCAGCAACCGGGACTCTCACACCGGGGAGCTGTTTTTT. This translates into CASSNRDSHTGELFF.

The chain employs TRBV5-4 and TRBJ1-2; 12 bases map to TRBD1. The CDR3 runs 15 residues. Germline values: CDR1 SGHNT, CDR2 YYREEE (reference sequence). The J segment lost 7 bases and the V segment lost 5 bases, leaving 9 bases of the junction unmatched. CDR3: CASRTPGQGAFGYTF. The CDR3 region has the DNA TGTGCCAGCAGGACTCCGGGACAGGGGGCGTTTGGCTACACCTTC.

V is TRBV30 and J is TRBJ1-1, with a weak D call TRBD1 (5 bases). The CDR3 contains 15 residues. The V end was cut by 2 bases, the J end by 0 bases, with 13 bases between. Germline V lookup: CDR1 GTSNPN, CDR2 SVGIG (reference sequence). The CDR3 reads CAWSRRRQMNTEAFF. CDR3 sequence (DNA): TGTGCCTGGAGTCGACGAAGACAGATGAACACTGAAGCTTTCTTT.

The chain couples TRBV19 to TRBJ2-1; D might be TRBD1 (6 bases). Per the germline V gene, CDR1 is LNHDA and CDR2 is SQIVND (reference sequence). This CDR3 is built from 13 residues. V lost 1 base and J lost 9, with 10 bases in between. In DNA, the CDR3 is TGTGCCAGTAGTATAGTAAAGGACAGTGAGCAGTTCTTC. Its translation: CASSIVKDSEQFF.

V gene TRBV3-1 (or the pseudogene TRBV3-2) combines with J gene TRBJ1-4, with 7 bases identical to TRBD1. There are 15 residues in the CDR3. J gave up 12 bases and V 4 bases, and 14 bases lay outside the gene matches. CDR1 is LGHDT and CDR2 is YNNKEL in the germline V gene (reference sequence). CDR3: CASSLEGAYRGELFF. CDR3 DNA sequence: TGTGCCAGCAGCCTCGAGGGGGCGTATCGTGGGGAACTGTTTTTT.

V is TRBV7-2 and J is TRBJ2-7, with 16 nucleotides matching TRBD2. The V gene end was trimmed by 5 bases and the J gene end by 9 bases; junction bases not matched to a gene: 13. Per the germline V gene, CDR1 is SGHTA and CDR2 is FQGNSA. The CDR3 contains 17 residues. This CDR3 is CASSTRPGLAGGPVQYF. For the CDR3, the DNA is TGTGCCAGCAGCACACGCCCGGGACTAGCGGGGGGGCCGGTGCAGTACTTC.

The chain has TRBV19 and TRBJ1-2, with a weak D call TRBD1 (5 bases). V gave up 10 bases and J gave up 8 bases, with 32 bases separating them. CDR1 is LNHDA and CDR2 is SQIVND in the germline V gene (reference sequence). This CDR3 has 17 residues. CDR3 coding DNA: TGTGCCATCCCCAAAAAGGACAATCCCCTCGAACCTTGGGGCTACACCTTC. Residues: CAIPKKDNPLEPWGYTF.

The chain combines TRBV13 with TRBJ2-7; 13 nucleotides line up with TRBD2. With V trimmed by 5 bases and J by 7 bases, 8 bases remained unmatched. The CDR3 runs 15 residues. Germline V gives CDR1 PRHDT, CDR2 FYEKMQ (reference sequence). The CDR3 bases are TGTGCCAGCAGCAGACTAGCGGGGGGACGGGAGGAGCAGTACTTC. This translates into CASSRLAGGREEQYF.

J is TRBJ2-3 and V is TRBV5-1; perhaps TRBD2 as D (6 bases). CDR3 length equals 14 residues. V lost 3 bases to trimming and J lost 6 bases, with 14 bases between them. Germline-derived CDR1 and CDR2 are SGHRS and YFSETQ. CDR3 DNA: TGCGCCAGCAGCTCGGAGGGCCACCCGGATACGCAGTATTTT. Protein: CASSSEGHPDTQYF.

The CDR3 is CASSHGGLNEKLFF. The CDR3 DNA follows: TGTGCCAGCAGCCACGGGGGGCTAAATGAAAAACTGTTTTTT. The J gene is TRBJ1-4, the V gene TRBV3-1 (or the pseudogene TRBV3-2), with D perhaps TRBD1 (6 bases). V was cut by 3 bases and J by 5 bases, with 10 bases left in between. The CDR3 consists of 14 residues. CDR1 is LGHDT and CDR2 is YNNKEL in the germline V gene (reference sequence).

This clone was seen just once. J is TRBJ1-5 and V is TRBV5-8, with 8 nucleotides matching TRBD1. This CDR3 has 15 amino acids. The germline CDR1 and CDR2 sequences are SGHTS and YDEGEE. V was clipped by 3 bases and J by 6 bases; unmatched bases: 8. The CDR3 here is CASSWNRGRGQPQHF. The CDR3 DNA is TGTGCCAGCAGCTGGAACAGGGGGAGGGGTCAGCCCCAGCATTTT.

This rearrangement joins TRBV6-5 to TRBJ1-6; the D is unclear. The ends were cut back, 0 bases at V and 8 bases at J, with 8 bases in the middle. Germline CDR1 and CDR2: MNHEY and SVGAGI. The CDR3 loop spans 14 amino acids. In DNA, the CDR3 is TGTGCCAGCAGTTACTCCGGGTTGGATTCACCCCTCCACTTT. It codes for CASSYSGLDSPLHF.

This rearrangement joins TRBV27 to TRBJ1-4; a possible D gene is TRBD1 (5 bases). Germline loops: CDR1 MNHEY, CDR2 SMNVEV (reference sequence). With 1 base removed from V and 8 bases from J, the gap between germline ends came to 11 bases. This CDR3 is built from 14 residues. CDR3 in amino acids: CASSLWQGGEKLFF. The CDR3 nucleotides read TGTGCCAGCAGTTTATGGCAGGGAGGCGAAAAACTGTTTTTT.

The chain combines TRBV6-1 with TRBJ1-2; 8 nucleotides match TRBD1. The CDR3 is 14 residues long. V was clipped by 3 bases and J by 7 bases; unmatched bases: 7. Germline V gene lookup returns CDR1 MNHNS and CDR2 SASEGT. The CDR3 sequence is CASSDTQGAGGYTF. In DNA form, the CDR3 reads TGTGCCAGCAGTGACACCCAGGGGGCAGGTGGCTACACCTTC.

This clone was observed a handful of times. The chain has TRBV11-2 and TRBJ2-7; tentative D call: TRBD1 (6 bases). V was clipped by 1 base and J by 0 bases, with 16 bases between them. Germline-derived CDR1 and CDR2 are SGHAT and FQNNGV. This CDR3 region has 17 residues. The CDR3 nucleotides are TGTGCCAGCAGCTTAGGGACAGCTCCAAAGTTCTCCTACGAGCAGTACTTC. Translating it yields CASSLGTAPKFSYEQYF.

V is TRBV3-1 (or the pseudogene TRBV3-2) and J is TRBJ1-6, with D tentatively TRBD1 (5 bases). This CDR3 has 13 amino acids. Deletions cut 5 bases from V and 9 bases from J, with 11 bases between. Germline lookup yields CDR1 LGHDT and CDR2 YNNKEL (reference sequence). The chain's CDR3 is CASSTGGGSPLHF. DNA for the CDR3: TGTGCCAGCAGCACCGGGGGAGGTTCACCCCTCCACTTT.

The chain carries TRBV19 and TRBJ1-2, with TRBD1 identical over 9 bases. This CDR3 has 15 residues. CDR1 LNHDA and CDR2 SQIVND come from the germline V gene (reference sequence). Trimming at V came to 4 bases and at J to 5 bases, leaving 8 bases not matched to a gene. The DNA for the CDR3 is TGTGCCAGTAGTAGCTTACAGGGGGCAATTTATGGCTACACCTTC. Translation gives CASSSLQGAIYGYTF.

The chain carries TRBV7-8 and TRBJ1-5, with TRBD1 matching over 9 bases. The V gene end was trimmed by 4 bases and the J gene end by 4 bases; junction bases not matched to a gene: 14. The V gene's germline CDR1 is SGHVS and CDR2 FQNEAQ. The CDR3 is 18 amino acids. The CDR3 spells CASSSQSGTGLMNQPQHF. Here the CDR3 DNA reads TGTGCCAGCAGCTCGCAGTCCGGGACAGGGTTGATGAATCAGCCCCAGCATTTT.

This clone has only one observation. CDR3 in DNA: TGCGCCAGCAGTGAGTCTCGCCAGGGGGCGAGTGGCTACACCTTC. This encodes CASSESRQGASGYTF. V gene TRBV10-2 combines with J gene TRBJ1-2, with 8 bases fitting TRBD1. In germline, CDR1 is WSHSY, CDR2 SAAADI. The V segment lost 0 bases and the J segment 7 bases; nucleotides outside the gene matches: 7. This CDR3 comprises 15 residues.

The chain is built from TRBV18 and TRBJ2-5; 7 nucleotides agree with TRBD2. Unmatched junction bases numbered 8, after V lost 6 bases and J lost 1 base. From germline, CDR1 is KGHSH and CDR2 LQKENI. This CDR3 comprises 15 residues. The CDR3 sequence is CASSRMSSGQETQYF. The CDR3 nucleotides read TGTGCCAGCTCCAGGATGTCTAGCGGCCAAGAGACCCAGTACTTC.

The DNA for the CDR3 is TGTGCCAGCAGTCGCCGACAGGGATATAATTCACCCCTCCACTTT. It translates to CASSRRQGYNSPLHF. This sequence joins TRBV25-1 and TRBJ1-6, with 7 nucleotides matching TRBD1. Germline V gives CDR1 MGHDK, CDR2 SYGVNS. There are 15 residues in the CDR3. V shed 5 bases and J 4 bases; nucleotides not matched to a gene: 5.